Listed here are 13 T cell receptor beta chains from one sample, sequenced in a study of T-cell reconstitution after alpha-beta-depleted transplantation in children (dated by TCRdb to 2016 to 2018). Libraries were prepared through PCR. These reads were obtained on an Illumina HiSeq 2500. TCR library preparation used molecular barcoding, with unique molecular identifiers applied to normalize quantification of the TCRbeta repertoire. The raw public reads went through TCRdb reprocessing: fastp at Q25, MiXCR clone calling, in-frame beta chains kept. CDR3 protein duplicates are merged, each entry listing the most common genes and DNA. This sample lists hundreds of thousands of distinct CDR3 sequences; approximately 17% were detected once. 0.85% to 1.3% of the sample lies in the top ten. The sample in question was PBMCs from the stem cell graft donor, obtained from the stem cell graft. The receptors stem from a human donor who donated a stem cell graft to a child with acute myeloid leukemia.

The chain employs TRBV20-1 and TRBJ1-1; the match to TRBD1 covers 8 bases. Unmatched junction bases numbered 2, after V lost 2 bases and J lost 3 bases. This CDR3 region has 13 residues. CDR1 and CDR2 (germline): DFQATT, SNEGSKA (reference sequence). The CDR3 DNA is TGCAGTGCTAGACCGGACAGGGACACTGAAGCTTTCTTT. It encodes CSARPDRDTEAFF.

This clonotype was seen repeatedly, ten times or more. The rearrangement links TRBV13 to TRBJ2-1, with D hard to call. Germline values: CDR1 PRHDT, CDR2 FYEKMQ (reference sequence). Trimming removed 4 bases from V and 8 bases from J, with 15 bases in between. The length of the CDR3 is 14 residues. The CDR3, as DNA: TGTGCCAGCAGCTCCTCTTCCCATCCGGATGAGCAGTTCTTC. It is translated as CASSSSSHPDEQFF.

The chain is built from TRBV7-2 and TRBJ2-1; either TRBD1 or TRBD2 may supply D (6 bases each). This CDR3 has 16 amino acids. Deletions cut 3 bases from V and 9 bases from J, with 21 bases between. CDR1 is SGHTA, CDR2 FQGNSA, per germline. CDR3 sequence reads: CASSFGGGRRRGEQFF. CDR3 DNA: TGTGCCAGCAGCTTCGGGGGCGGGCGTCGTAGGGGTGAGCAGTTCTTC.

The CDR3 here is CASSLQQGGQPQHF. The CDR3 DNA follows: TGTGCCAGCAGCTTACAGCAGGGCGGTCAGCCCCAGCATTTT. The rearrangement joins TRBV11-2 to TRBJ1-5, with D perhaps TRBD1 (5 bases). This CDR3 contains 14 residues. V was trimmed by 2 bases and J by 6 bases, leaving 11 bases between them. The germline V gene encodes CDR1 SGHAT and CDR2 FQNNGV.

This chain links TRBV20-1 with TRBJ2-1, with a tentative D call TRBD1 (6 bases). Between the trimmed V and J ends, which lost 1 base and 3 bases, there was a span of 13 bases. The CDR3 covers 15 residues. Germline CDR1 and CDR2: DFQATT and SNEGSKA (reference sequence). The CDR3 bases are TGCAGTGCTAGAGGTCGGGGCAGGGGCTACAATGAGCAGTTCTTC. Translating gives CSARGRGRGYNEQFF.

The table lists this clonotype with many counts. CDR3 in amino acids: CASQRGGNYEQYF. The CDR3 coding sequence is TGTGCCAGCCAGCGAGGGGGCAACTACGAGCAGTACTTC. This sequence joins TRBV12-3 or TRBV12-4 and TRBJ2-7; 7 nucleotides line up with TRBD1. This CDR3 region has 13 residues. V gave up 8 bases and J gave up 3 bases; unmatched junction bases: 7.

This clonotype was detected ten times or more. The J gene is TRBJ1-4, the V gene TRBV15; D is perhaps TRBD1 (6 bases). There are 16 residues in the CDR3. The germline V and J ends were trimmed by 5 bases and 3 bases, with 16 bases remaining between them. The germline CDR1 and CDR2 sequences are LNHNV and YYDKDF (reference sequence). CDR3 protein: CATSGSRGLANEKLFF. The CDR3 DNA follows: TGTGCCACCAGCGGCTCCAGGGGATTGGCTAATGAAAAACTGTTTTTT.

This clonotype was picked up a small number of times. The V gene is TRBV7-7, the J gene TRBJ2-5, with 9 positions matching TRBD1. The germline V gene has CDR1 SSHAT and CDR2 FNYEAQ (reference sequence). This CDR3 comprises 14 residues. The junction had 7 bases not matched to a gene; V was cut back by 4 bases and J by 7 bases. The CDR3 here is CASSYLGTGRTQYF. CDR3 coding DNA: TGTGCCAGCAGCTACCTCGGGACAGGGAGGACCCAGTACTTC.

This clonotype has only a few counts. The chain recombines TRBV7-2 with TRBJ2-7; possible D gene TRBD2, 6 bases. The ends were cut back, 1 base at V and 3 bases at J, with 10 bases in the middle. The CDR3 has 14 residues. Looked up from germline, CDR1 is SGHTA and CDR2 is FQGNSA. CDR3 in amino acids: CASSLVGGFYEQYF. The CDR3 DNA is TGTGCCAGCAGCTTAGTAGGAGGGTTCTACGAGCAGTACTTC.

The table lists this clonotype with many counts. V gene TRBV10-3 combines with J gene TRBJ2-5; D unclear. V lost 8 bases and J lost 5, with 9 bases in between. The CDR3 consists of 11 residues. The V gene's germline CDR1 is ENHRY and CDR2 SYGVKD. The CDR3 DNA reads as TGTGCCATCGGGCCGAAGGAGACCCAGTACTTC. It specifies CAIGPKETQYF.

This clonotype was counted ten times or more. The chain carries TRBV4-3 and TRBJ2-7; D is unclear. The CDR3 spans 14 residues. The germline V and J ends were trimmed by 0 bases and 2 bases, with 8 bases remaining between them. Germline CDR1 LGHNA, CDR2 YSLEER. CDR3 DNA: TGCGCCAGCAGCCAAGATACAGCCGCCTACGAGCAGTACTTC. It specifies CASSQDTAAYEQYF.

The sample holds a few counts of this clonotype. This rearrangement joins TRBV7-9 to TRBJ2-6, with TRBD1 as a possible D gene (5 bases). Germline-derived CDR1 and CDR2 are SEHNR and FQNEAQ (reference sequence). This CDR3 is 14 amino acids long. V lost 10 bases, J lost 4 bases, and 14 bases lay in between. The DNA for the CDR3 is TGTGCCATCTCACAGGCTGGGGGGGCCAACGTCCTGACTTTC. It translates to CAISQAGGANVLTF.

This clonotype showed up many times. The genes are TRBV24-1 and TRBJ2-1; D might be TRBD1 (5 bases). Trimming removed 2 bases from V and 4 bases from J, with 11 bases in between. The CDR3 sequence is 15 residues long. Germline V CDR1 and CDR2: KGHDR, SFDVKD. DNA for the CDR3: TGTGCCACCAGTGATTCCGATCGACAGTACAATGAGCAGTTCTTC. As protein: CATSDSDRQYNEQFF.